The 4 T cell receptor beta chains listed next were all sequenced from one sample in a study of T cells in tuberculosis. Time point described: new active TB diagnosis, blood taken before or within 7 days of starting treatment. TCRdb keeps only in-frame clones here, not all; method: immunoSEQ multiplex PCR. Among about 49,000 clones listed, roughly 95% were seen once. The sample was PBMCs, taken at tuberculosis diagnosis. Receptors were obtained from an adult with tuberculosis.

This sequence joins TRBV10-1 and TRBJ1-1; TRBD1 is a possible D gene (5 bases). This CDR3 is built from 15 residues. Germline V lookup: CDR1 WNHNN, CDR2 SYGVQD (reference sequence). V shed 0 bases and J shed 3 bases, with 11 bases lying between them. The DNA for the CDR3 is TGCGCCAGCAGTGAGTCTGGGGGGACTTACACTGAAGCTTTCTTT. Amino acids: CASSESGGTYTEAFF.

The chain recombines TRBV30 with TRBJ1-1; D possibly corresponds to TRBD1 (6 bases). V dropped 3 bases and J dropped 0 bases, with 17 bases sitting between them. The CDR3 is 16 amino acids. The germline gives CDR1 GTSNPN, CDR2 SVGIG (reference sequence). The CDR3 protein is CAWSLTGKWMNTEAFF. DNA for the CDR3: TGTGCCTGGAGCTTAACAGGGAAATGGATGAACACTGAAGCTTTCTTT.

Comments on this clone: A read error may produce the germline difference seen at one junction end. J is TRBJ2-7 and V is TRBV20-1, with 12 bases identical to TRBD2. CDR3 length: 11 residues. Germline CDR1 and CDR2: DFQATT and SNEGSKA (reference sequence). The CDR3 nucleotides read TGCAGTGCTAGCGCTAGCGGGAGGGCGCACTTC. It codes for CSASASGRAHF.

This clone was detected once. This sequence joins TRBV19 and TRBJ2-3; TRBD2 matches at 9 bases. Germline CDR1 is LNHDA and CDR2 is SQIVND (reference sequence). The V segment lost 5 bases and the J segment 4 bases; nucleotides outside the gene matches: 10. This CDR3 region has 16 residues. The CDR3 DNA is TGTGCCAGTAGTCCGCGCGGGAGGGCCGAGGCAGATACGCAGTATTTT. Its protein product is CASSPRGRAEADTQYF. Drawing the rest from reference TRBV19 and TRBJ2-3, the complete variable domain is DGGITQSPKYLFRKEGQNVTLSCEQNLNHDAMYWYRQDPGQGLRLIYYSQIVNDFQKGDIAEGYSVSREKKESFPLTVTSAQKNPTAFYLCASSPRGRAEADTQYFGPGTRLTVL.